This TCR beta chain originates from a study of cytomegalovirus exposure and HLA in healthy donors. Between the trimmed V and J ends, which lost 1 base and 0 bases, there was a span of 10 bases. The CDR3 totals 15 residues. Germline CDR1 SGHRS, CDR2 YFSETQ. General observations from the study: An Asian-associated ancestry cluster reportedly showed fewer N-insertions than the roughly 700-donor mean in a later analysis. Reportedly, cytomegalovirus status was diagnosed with high sensitivity and specificity.

The primer mix had 60 Vbeta and 13 Jbeta primers. TCRdb's copy holds only in-frame clones and misses some; the assay was immunoSEQ multiplex PCR. The sample includes 150,000 to 200,000 clones, 79% of them seen just once. On this clone: The antigen is undetermined.

The rearrangement joins TRBV5-1 to TRBJ1-2; tentatively, D is TRBD1 (6 bases). This TCR derives from a woman aged 45-59 years in good health and CMV-seronegative. The sample consisted of PBMCs. CDR3 residues: CASSLMTGSNYGYTF. The CDR3 DNA sequence: TGCGCCAGCAGCTTGATGACAGGCTCTAACTATGGCTACACCTTC.